What follows is one T cell receptor (beta chain) and its context. No antigen is known for it. No base qualities exist here, and no much larger clone lies one base off it. This specimen belongs to a study of blood T cell repertoires in COVID-19 (dated by TCRdb to 2019 to 2021). Turning to the overall study: Samples from collaborators originated in the United States, Italy and Spain and spanned both the acute and convalescent phases of COVID-19. The material from the prospective study consisted of cDNA or gDNA derived from T cells, B-cell-depleted T cells, or PBMCs. Deeply sampled blood TCRbeta repertoires from subjects exposed to, actively infected with, or recovered from COVID-19 were included in the dataset. A freely available public database, intended as a resource for researchers studying the immune response to SARS-CoV-2, is where the repertoires were released. The samples were drawn from two sources: the first 160 participants of the ongoing ImmuneRACE study, and about 1,300 subjects contributed by 6 global collaborators. Sample metadata almost always included a de-identified subject ID, COVID-19 status, age in years and sex. HLA class I and class II types, where available, came from metadata supplied by the sample provider rather than from assay-based typing. General conclusions and limits of the study: The quantity of clinical and demographic metadata differed by source and by participant and was supplied without curation.

Participants in the prospective study were enrolled through a virtual design, were aged about 18 to 100 years, and lived in roughly 24 United States geographic areas. Cohort assignment in the prospective study relied on participant-reported clinical history from a screening survey and a study questionnaire. Mobile phlebotomists in the prospective study collected whole blood, serum and a nasopharyngeal or oropharyngeal swab from every participant. Additional blood draws and questionnaires over an approximately 2-month period could optionally be provided by prospective study participants. Prospective study blood samples were shipped either frozen or at room temperature before DNA extraction. TCRbeta CDR3 regions were amplified from genomic DNA using the immunoSEQ Assay, a bias-controlled multiplex PCR. The authors processed their data as follows. The number of nucleated cells in each sample was estimated by amplification of reference gene primers within the assay. To quantify the absolute abundance of each unique TCRbeta CDR3 rearrangement, sequence reads were collapsed and filtered. Productive Simpson clonality was computed per sample as the square root of Simpson's diversity index over productive rearrangements. The clones in this table, taken by TCRdb from immuneACCESS, are in-frame only. Not every clone is retained; where verified, under half of the shortfall comes from an unresolved V gene, and the cause of the rest is unknown. That table is the source of V, J and clone size, and D and trimming were worked out from the DNA. This sample is represented by 300,000 to 500,000 clones; roughly 90% of them were singletons. Together, the top ten hold 0.95% to 1% of the sample.

In the germline V gene (reference sequence), CDR1 corresponds to SGHKS and CDR2 to YYEKEE. The CDR3 spans 19 residues, from the cysteine through the phenylalanine. Only CDR3 DNA is held: 57 bases, read in frame from base 1. V and J are trimmed by 1 base and 6 bases, and the gene matches miss 18 bases of the junction. The V gene is TRBV5-5 and the J gene is TRBJ2-5, and TRBD2 aligns with 10 junction nucleotides. This receptor was identified in a woman under 40 with acute COVID-19. The material sequenced was PBMCs or T cells enriched from blood (not recorded which). The nucleotides read TGTGCCAGCAGCTTGATGCAAGGAGCTAGCGGGGGCCCCACGAAGACCCAGTACTTC. Translated, it gives CASSLMQGASGGPTKTQYF.